These 18 T cell receptor beta chains share one sample of origin, sequenced in a study of shared clonotypes between healthy human individuals. Here immunoSEQ multiplex PCR was the method, and the copy in TCRdb shows in-frame clones only, minus some. The sample consists of 1,500,000 or so clones, roughly 96% of them appearing once. The sample was naive CD4+ T cells sorted from blood. As for subset: CD45RA+ positively selected. The origin of the receptors is a man under 40 in good health.

The rearrangement joins TRBV7-8 to TRBJ1-1; TRBD1 aligns across 7 bases. Trimming cost V 6 bases and J 4 bases; bases outside gene matches: 8. CDR1 and CDR2 from the germline V gene are SGHVS and FQNEAQ. The CDR3 runs 14 residues. This CDR3 reads CASSPTGVVTEAFF. The CDR3 DNA is TGTGCCAGCAGTCCCACAGGGGTGGTCACTGAAGCTTTCTTT.

V is TRBV5-1 and J is TRBJ2-3; perhaps TRBD1 as D (6 bases). The CDR3 is made up of 18 amino acids. V was pared by 1 base and J by 5 bases, with 23 bases between. Germline CDR1 reads SGHRS; CDR2 reads YFSETQ. CDR3 in DNA: TGCGCCAGCAGCTTGAAGAGACAGGCGATCCAAGGGGGAGATACGCAGTATTTT. This gives the protein CASSLKRQAIQGGDTQYF.

The chain is built from TRBV9 and TRBJ2-1; 9 bases match TRBD2. Germline CDR1 and CDR2: SGDLS and YYNGEE. The CDR3 length is 16 residues. The J segment lost 2 bases and the V segment lost 0 bases, leaving 3 bases of the junction unmatched. The CDR3 nucleotides are TGTGCCAGCAGCGTAGCTGTAGCGGGGGCCTACAATGAGCAGTTCTTC. Translated, it gives CASSVAVAGAYNEQFF.

The count of this clone is one. The chain links TRBV5-1 to TRBJ2-5, with 7 bases matching TRBD1. Germline CDR1 SGHRS, CDR2 YFSETQ. The CDR3 length is 17 residues. V shed 1 base and J 4 bases; nucleotides not matched to a gene: 13. The CDR3 nucleotides are TGCGCCAGCAGCTTGACAGCCGGGACAGCCCAGGTAGAGACCCAGTACTTC. Translation gives CASSLTAGTAQVETQYF.

This chain uses TRBV7-8 with TRBJ1-2; D perhaps matches TRBD1 (5 bases). The CDR3 extends over 17 amino acids. Germline CDR1 and CDR2: SGHVS and FQNEAQ. Between the trimmed V and J ends, which lost 4 bases and 3 bases, there was a span of 21 bases. The CDR3 DNA is TGTGCCAGCAGCTCCCGGGACGGCTCCGGGGGGGACTATGGCTACACCTTC. Translated: CASSSRDGSGGDYGYTF. The whole variable domain, filled in from reference TRBV7-8 and TRBJ1-2, reads GAGVSQSPRYKVAKRGQDVALRCDPISGHVSLFWYQQALGQGPEFLTYFQNEAQLDKSGLPSDRFFAERPEGSVSTLKIQRTQQEDSAVYLCASSSRDGSGGDYGYTFGSGTRLTVV.

This clone has a single count. The rearrangement links TRBV28 to TRBJ2-5, with a tentative D call TRBD2 (5 bases). V was cut by 7 bases and J by 0 bases, with 9 bases left in between. This CDR3 spans 13 amino acids. Germline CDR1 is MDHEN and CDR2 is SYDVKM. The DNA for the CDR3 is TGTGCCAGCACTCACGGGGACCAAGAGACCCAGTACTTC. This codes for CASTHGDQETQYF. Combining the CDR3 with reference TRBV28 and TRBJ2-5 gives the whole variable domain DVKVTQSSRYLVKRTGEKVFLECVQDMDHENMFWYRQDPGLGLRLIYFSYDVKMKEKGDIPEGYSVSREKKERFSLILESASTNQTSMYLCASTHGDQETQYFGPGTRLLVL.

The chain has TRBV18 and TRBJ2-7; TRBD1 matches 7 bases. The CDR3 consists of 16 residues. V was pared by 2 bases and J by 2 bases, with 9 bases of the junction left unmatched. Germline V gene data show CDR1 as KGHSH and CDR2 as LQKENI. CDR3 sequence reads: CASSPIPQGITYEQYF. Written as DNA, the CDR3 is TGTGCCAGCTCACCAATCCCACAGGGGATAACCTACGAGCAGTACTTC.

A word on this clone: The sample contains more than one DNA sequence encoding this CDR3. V and J are TRBV7-3 and TRBJ2-7; 11 positions match TRBD1. V trimming: 0 bases; J trimming: 3 bases; junction bases outside the gene matches: 1. Germline CDR1 reads SGHTA; CDR2 reads FQGTGA. The CDR3 sequence is 15 residues long. The CDR3 loop is CASSLTGTGGYEQYF. In DNA, the CDR3 is TGTGCCAGCAGCTTAACCGGGACAGGGGGCTACGAGCAGTACTTC.

This sequence joins TRBV23-1 and TRBJ2-7; possible D gene TRBD2, 6 bases. TRBV23-1 is an ORF, with its function uncertain. V dropped 2 bases and J dropped 6 bases, with 26 bases sitting between them. The CDR3 runs to 18 residues. CDR3 protein: CASSQHMYGAWGVAEQYF. Here the CDR3 DNA reads TGCGCCAGCAGTCAACACATGTACGGGGCGTGGGGGGTGGCCGAGCAGTACTTC.

V gene TRBV4-1 combines with J gene TRBJ2-5; TRBD1 matches at 8 bases. The trim removed 0 bases at V and 4 bases at J, leaving 4 bases unmatched. The length of the CDR3 is 15 residues. Germline V gives CDR1 MGHRA, CDR2 YSYEKL. The DNA of the CDR3 is TGCGCCAGCAGCCAAGATGGCAGGGGGCTAGAGACCCAGTACTTC. Its translation is CASSQDGRGLETQYF.

The chain joins TRBV16 to TRBJ2-1; D is perhaps TRBD1 (5 bases). The germline V gene has CDR1 KGHSY and CDR2 FQNENV. CDR3 length: 15 residues. The V and J ends lost 4 bases and 0 bases respectively, with 10 bases between them. The CDR3 here is CASSLGHSSYNEQFF. The CDR3 DNA reads TGTGCCAGCAGCCTCGGACATAGCTCCTACAATGAGCAGTTCTTC. Filled out from reference TRBV16 and TRBJ2-1, the complete variable domain reads GEEVAQTPKHLVRGEGQKAKLYCAPIKGHSYVFWYQQVLKNEFKFLISFQNENVFDETGMPKERFSAKCLPNSPCSLEIQATKLEDSAVYFCASSLGHSSYNEQFFGPGTRLTVL.

The count of this clone is one. The J gene is TRBJ2-5, the V gene TRBV27; D is unclear. CDR1 and CDR2 (germline): MNHEY, SMNVEV (reference sequence). There are 16 residues in the CDR3. Trimming pared 5 bases from V and 5 bases from J, leaving 21 bases between. The CDR3 nucleotides are TGTGCCAGCAGTCCCTCTATGGCCAATGCAGCGGAGACCCAGTACTTC. The encoded protein is CASSPSMANAAETQYF.

The J gene is TRBJ1-4, the V gene TRBV11-3, with 10 bases identical to TRBD1. V lost 5 bases to trimming and J lost 8 bases; unmatched junction nucleotides: 20. CDR3 length equals 19 residues. The germline gives CDR1 SGHNT, CDR2 YENEEA. CDR3 nucleotide sequence: TGTGCCAGCAGCCCTGGATACACCGGGACAGGGGAGAGTGGAGAAAAACTGTTTTTT. It encodes CASSPGYTGTGESGEKLFF.

The chain links TRBV19 to TRBJ2-7, with TRBD2 as a possible D gene (7 bases). V dropped 4 bases and J dropped 0 bases, with 13 bases sitting between them. CDR1 is LNHDA, CDR2 SQIVND, per germline (reference sequence). The CDR3 length is 15 residues. The CDR3 sequence is CASSTRGTTSYEQYF. CDR3 sequence (DNA): TGTGCCAGTAGTACTAGGGGGACTACCTCCTACGAGCAGTACTTC.

The chain carries TRBV10-2 and TRBJ2-7; D assignment may be TRBD1 or TRBD2 (5 bases each). Trimming shortened V by 2 bases and J by 0 bases, and 14 bases separated the two germline ends. The CDR3 is 16 residues long. Germline CDR1 reads WSHSY; CDR2 reads SAAADI. Here the CDR3 reads CASSEIPQGASYEQYF. The CDR3, as DNA: TGCGCCAGCAGTGAGATCCCGCAGGGAGCCTCCTACGAGCAGTACTTC.

The J gene is TRBJ2-1, the V gene TRBV29-1, with 13 bases aligning to TRBD2. Losses at the gene ends were 6 bases for V and 9 bases for J; bases not matched to a gene: 5. This CDR3 is 13 amino acids long. Germline CDR1 is SQVTM and CDR2 is ANQGSEA. The chain's CDR3 is CSVGTSGVGEQFF. The CDR3 DNA reads as TGCAGCGTCGGGACTAGCGGGGTCGGTGAGCAGTTCTTC.

The chain employs TRBV6-1 and TRBJ2-7; D is possibly TRBD2 (6 bases). The CDR3 totals 13 residues. The V gene lost 6 bases and the J gene lost 4 bases, with 13 bases spanning the gap. Germline lookup yields CDR1 MNHNS and CDR2 SASEGT. The CDR3 reads CASRHLGGYEQYF. The DNA of the CDR3 is TGTGCCAGCAGGCACCTGGGGGGTTACGAGCAGTACTTC.

This clone was found once. The J gene is TRBJ2-7, the V gene TRBV19; TRBD1 matches at 11 bases. Trimming took 4 bases from V and 4 from J; bases not matched to a gene: 6. The CDR3 has 15 residues. Germline assignment: CDR1 LNHDA and CDR2 SQIVND (reference sequence). CDR3 residues: CASSSGQGAPYEQYF. In DNA form, the CDR3 reads TGTGCCAGTAGTAGCGGACAGGGGGCGCCTTACGAGCAGTACTTC.